What follows are 16 T cell receptor beta chains derived from one specimen sequenced in a study of human T cells and chemical hapten exposure (dated by TCRdb to about 2021). Libraries were made using RACE. The sequencer listed for this sample is NextSeq 500. Through fastp at Q25 and MiXCR, TCRdb rebuilt clones from the public reads, retaining in-frame beta chains. Rows are unified per CDR3 protein, each entry keeping the most common DNA and genes. The sample contains 300,000 to 450,000 distinct CDR3 sequences, less than 6.5% of them found a single time. The ten most abundant clones make up approximately 2.4% of the sample. The meaning of the sample's time point label: pre-sensitization, week 0. The treatment or condition label here, explained by the study, means: therapeutic diphenylcyclopropenone sensitization with weekly scalp DPC. Sequenced material: whole blood, taken in connection with sensitization to the hapten diphenylcyclopropenone (DPC). All receptors derive from a woman between 50 and 59 years old with alopecia areata. Some clones in this sample may be carry-over from other donors' samples.

This chain links TRBV15 with TRBJ1-4; D possibly corresponds to TRBD1 (6 bases). V lost 3 bases and J lost 4, with 12 bases in between. The CDR3 is 15 amino acids. Per the germline V gene, CDR1 is LNHNV and CDR2 is YYDKDF (reference sequence). The CDR3 loop reads CATSSPRGGNEKLFF. The CDR3, as DNA: TGTGCCACCAGCAGCCCGAGGGGGGGTAATGAAAAACTGTTTTTT.

This clonotype was counted a few times. J is TRBJ2-3 and V is TRBV20-1; D unclear. In germline, CDR1 is DFQATT, CDR2 SNEGSKA (reference sequence). This CDR3 has 15 residues. The germline V and J ends were trimmed by 1 base and 0 bases, with 11 bases remaining between them. The CDR3 loop reads CSARGSYLSTDTQYF. CDR3 DNA sequence: TGCAGTGCTAGAGGGTCCTACCTAAGCACAGATACGCAGTATTTT.

In its sample, this clonotype was seen many times. The chain couples TRBV20-1 to TRBJ2-5, with 10 bases that match TRBD1. There are 15 residues in the CDR3. The trim removed 5 bases at V and 0 bases at J, leaving 6 bases unmatched. Germline loops: CDR1 DFQATT, CDR2 SNEGSKA (reference sequence). CDR3 region: CSAQPGQGYQETQYF. The CDR3 nucleotides are TGCAGTGCTCAACCGGGACAGGGGTACCAAGAGACCCAGTACTTC.

This clonotype has a handful of counts. This rearrangement joins TRBV2 to TRBJ1-1, with no clear D. The CDR3 runs 14 residues. CDR1 is SNHLY and CDR2 is FYNNEI in the germline V gene. Trimming pared 2 bases from V and 1 base from J, leaving 8 bases between. The CDR3 bases are TGTGCCAGCAGTGAATCCCGTTCGAACACTGAAGCTTTCTTT. As protein: CASSESRSNTEAFF.

This clonotype was seen a handful of times. The chain carries TRBV6-2 or TRBV6-3 and TRBJ1-6; no reliable D call. Looked up from germline, CDR1 is MNHEY and CDR2 is SVGEGT. Trimming stripped 3 bases from V and 0 bases from J, with 9 bases between. The CDR3 has 16 residues. CDR3 loop: CASSYGRSSYNSPLHF. The CDR3 DNA sequence: TGTGCCAGCAGTTATGGGAGGAGCTCCTATAATTCACCCCTCCACTTT.

This clonotype was observed many times. CDR3: CASSQGETQYF. The CDR3 nucleotides are TGTGCCAGCAGCCAAGGAGAGACCCAGTACTTC. The chain is built from TRBV6-2 or TRBV6-3 and TRBJ2-5, with D uncertain. This CDR3 contains 11 residues. V dropped 6 bases and J dropped 4 bases, with 6 bases sitting between them. Germline CDR1 MNHEY, CDR2 SVGEGT.

This clonotype was observed at least ten times. The rearrangement joins TRBV27 to TRBJ2-5; the match to TRBD1 covers 7 bases. J lost 3 bases, V lost 8 bases, and 6 bases had no gene match. CDR1 and CDR2 (germline): MNHEY, SMNVEV (reference sequence). The CDR3 consists of 13 residues. CDR3 bases: TGTGCCAGCCGCAAAACAGGGGAAGAGACCCAGTACTTC. It is translated as CASRKTGEETQYF.

J is TRBJ2-7 and V is TRBV27; D is ambiguous. Germline V gene lookup returns CDR1 MNHEY and CDR2 SMNVEV (reference sequence). V gave up 8 bases and J gave up 1 base, with 15 bases separating them. The CDR3 loop spans 14 amino acids. The CDR3 is CASASWAASYEQYF. Here the CDR3 DNA reads TGTGCCAGCGCCTCGTGGGCTGCATCCTACGAGCAGTACTTC.

There are many counts of this clonotype. The rearrangement joins TRBV21-1 to TRBJ1-5. TRBV21-1 has pseudogene status. This CDR3 is built from 19 residues. CDR3 bases: TGTGCCAGCACACATCGAAGAGCGAGACACATTATGGGCAATCAGCCCCAGCATTTT. Translated, it gives CASTHRRARHIMGNQPQHF.

The chain carries TRBV2 and TRBJ2-3, with 13 bases lining up with TRBD2. V lost 9 bases to trimming and J lost 2 bases; unmatched junction nucleotides: 17. Looked up from germline, CDR1 is SNHLY and CDR2 is FYNNEI. The CDR3 has 19 residues. The CDR3 protein is CARSVGLAGATLSTDTQYF. Here the CDR3 DNA reads TGTGCCAGATCCGTCGGACTAGCGGGGGCAACGCTCTCCACAGATACGCAGTATTTT.

Ten or more counts support this clonotype. The V call is TRBV4-2, the J call TRBJ2-7, with a weak D call TRBD2 (5 bases). The CDR3 covers 13 residues. From germline, CDR1 is LGHNA and CDR2 YNFKEQ. V lost 2 bases to trimming and J lost 3 bases, with 8 bases between them. CDR3 loop: CASSQPGIYEQYF. Here the CDR3 DNA reads TGTGCCAGCAGCCAACCGGGGATCTACGAGCAGTACTTC.

Turning to this clonotype: It may be a read error: a sequence one base away is much more abundant. This chain joins TRBV20-1 and TRBJ2-4; 7 positions match TRBD2. The CDR3 runs 14 residues. Germline loops: CDR1 DFQATT, CDR2 SNEGSKA (reference sequence). This CDR3 reads CSAGETSTRNIQYF. The CDR3 DNA follows: TGCAGTGCTGGAGAGACTAGCACGAGAAACATTCAGTACTTC.

The table lists this clonotype with a few counts. The chain has TRBV18 and TRBJ2-2; D not certain. Trimming pared 5 bases from V and 2 bases from J, leaving 9 bases between. The CDR3 totals 14 residues. Germline lookup yields CDR1 KGHSH and CDR2 LQKENI. CDR3: CASSGRRNTGELFF. The CDR3 DNA follows: TGTGCCAGCTCAGGCAGAAGAAACACCGGGGAGCTGTTTTTT.

The chain employs TRBV2 and TRBJ1-5; no definite D call. The germline V gene encodes CDR1 SNHLY and CDR2 FYNNEI. The CDR3 is 13 amino acids. Trimming pared 7 bases from V and 0 bases from J, leaving 7 bases between. In DNA, the CDR3 is TGTGCCAGCACCCAGGATAGCAATCAGCCCCAGCATTTT. Translation: CASTQDSNQPQHF.

This clonotype came up many times. The chain combines TRBV7-3 with TRBJ2-6; D is ambiguous. This CDR3 region has 17 residues. The germline V and J ends were trimmed by 1 base and 2 bases, with 12 bases remaining between them. Germline CDR1 reads SGHTA; CDR2 reads FQGTGA. The CDR3 loop is CASSLKGHGPGANVLTF. In nucleotides, the CDR3 is TGTGCCAGCAGCTTAAAGGGTCACGGCCCTGGGGCCAACGTCCTGACTTTC.

This clonotype was seen a handful of times. The chain is built from TRBV20-1 and TRBJ2-7, with 12 nucleotides matching TRBD2. CDR1 is DFQATT and CDR2 is SNEGSKA in the germline V gene (reference sequence). This CDR3 spans 17 amino acids. Losses at the gene ends were 2 bases for V and 0 bases for J; bases not matched to a gene: 8. The DNA of the CDR3 is TGCAGTGCTAGACCCATAACGACTAGCGGGGGCTCCTACGAGCAGTACTTC. Translating it yields CSARPITTSGGSYEQYF.